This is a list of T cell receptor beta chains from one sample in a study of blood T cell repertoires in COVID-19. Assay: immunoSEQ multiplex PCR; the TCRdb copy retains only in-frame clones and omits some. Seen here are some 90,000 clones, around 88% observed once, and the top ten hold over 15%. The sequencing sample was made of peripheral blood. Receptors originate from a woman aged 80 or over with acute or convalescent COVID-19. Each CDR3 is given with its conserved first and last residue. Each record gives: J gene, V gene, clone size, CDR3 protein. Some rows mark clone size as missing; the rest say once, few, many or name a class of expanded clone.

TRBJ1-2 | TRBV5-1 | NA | CASSLEISSLYGYTF
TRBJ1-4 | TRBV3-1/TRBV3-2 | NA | CASSPRGEKLFF
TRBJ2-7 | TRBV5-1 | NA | CASSLVAGNYEQYF
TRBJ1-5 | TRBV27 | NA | CASSLGQGAQPQHF
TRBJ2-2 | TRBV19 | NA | CASSIERTGNTGELFF
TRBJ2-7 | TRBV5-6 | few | CASSFSGGANEQYF
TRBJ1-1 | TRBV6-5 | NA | CASSPTDRGNTEAFF
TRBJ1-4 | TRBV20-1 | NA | CSASRDEKLFF
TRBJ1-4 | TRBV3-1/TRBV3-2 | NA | CASSPTWTALIGKLFF
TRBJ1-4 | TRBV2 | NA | CASSVSRGFGEKLFF
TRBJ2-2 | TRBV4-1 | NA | CASSQGQGANTGELFF
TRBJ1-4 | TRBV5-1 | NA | CASSPTGQGVNEKLFF
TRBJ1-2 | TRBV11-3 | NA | CASSLPGTGGVSGYTF
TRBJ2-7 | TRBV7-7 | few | CASSAGLAGASYEQYF
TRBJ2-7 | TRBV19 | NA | CASSMGRGTYEQYF
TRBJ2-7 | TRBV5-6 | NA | CASSLLRPTGFYEQYF
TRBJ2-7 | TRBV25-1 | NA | CASSERDRGIEQYF
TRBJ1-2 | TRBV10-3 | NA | CAISEQGRGYTF
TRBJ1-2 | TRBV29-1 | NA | CSVPPLGTPLNYGYTF
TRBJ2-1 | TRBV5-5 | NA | CASSYTGAKYNEQFF
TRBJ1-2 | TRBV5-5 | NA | CASSLTDYGYTF
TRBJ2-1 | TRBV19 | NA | CASSHVGTGINEQFF
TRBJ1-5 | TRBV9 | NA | CASSVEDKYSNQPQHF
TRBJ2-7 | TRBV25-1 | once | CASSDRRQTYEQYF
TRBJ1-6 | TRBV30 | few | CAWGRGGVNSPLHF
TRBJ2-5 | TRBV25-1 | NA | CASSEARGKETQYF
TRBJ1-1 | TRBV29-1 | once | CSVRQGNTEAFF
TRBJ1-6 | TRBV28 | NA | CASKLDRGGSPLHF
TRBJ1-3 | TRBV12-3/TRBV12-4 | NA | CASTVSGRNTIYF
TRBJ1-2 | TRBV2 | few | CASSRGSNYGYTF
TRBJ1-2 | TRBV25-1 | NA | CASRPTGTAGGYTF